The 12 T cell receptor beta chains in this list originate from one sample, sequenced in a study of blood T cell repertoires in COVID-19. Clones were sequenced by immunoSEQ multiplex PCR, and TCRdb holds only the in-frame ones, with some missing. Of 160,000 or so clones in the sample, approximately 91% were seen once. Material for sequencing was peripheral blood. All receptors derive from a man between 18 and 29 years old with acute or convalescent COVID-19.

This clone has only one observation. V gene TRBV5-1 combines with J gene TRBJ2-7, with 10 nucleotides matching TRBD1. The trim removed 4 bases at V and 5 bases at J, leaving 6 bases unmatched. The CDR3 length is 14 residues. Germline CDR1 reads SGHRS; CDR2 reads YFSETQ. CDR3 protein: CASSTRTGGHEQYF. CDR3 DNA: TGCGCCAGCAGCACCCGGACAGGGGGGCACGAGCAGTACTTC.

This chain uses TRBV27 with TRBJ1-6, with 7 bases lining up with TRBD1. CDR1 MNHEY and CDR2 SMNVEV come from the germline V gene (reference sequence). There are 15 residues in the CDR3. V trimming: 5 bases; J trimming: 9 bases; junction bases outside the gene matches: 10. This CDR3 reads CASSTTGWVASPLHF. The CDR3 bases are TGTGCCAGCAGTACGACAGGGTGGGTGGCTTCACCCCTCCACTTT.

V usage is TRBV19 and J usage is TRBJ1-6; D may be TRBD1 (6 bases). Looked up from germline, CDR1 is LNHDA and CDR2 is SQIVND (reference sequence). Trimming cost V 2 bases and J 10 bases, with 9 bases left between them. CDR3 length equals 13 residues. The CDR3 here is CASSISGASPLHF. Written as DNA, the CDR3 is TGTGCCAGTAGTATATCAGGGGCATCACCCCTCCACTTT.

This clone occurred a few times. This chain connects TRBV6-2 or TRBV6-3 to TRBJ2-3, with 9 bases fitting TRBD1. The CDR3 loop spans 19 amino acids. Trimming removed 2 bases from V and 0 bases from J; junction bases left unmatched: 12. Looked up from germline, CDR1 is MNHEY and CDR2 is SVGEGT. As DNA, the CDR3 is TGTGCCAGCAGTTACCCGGGACAGGGAGTCCTCTTTAGCACAGATACGCAGTATTTT. Translation gives CASSYPGQGVLFSTDTQYF.

The chain employs TRBV7-9 and TRBJ1-1, with D perhaps TRBD1 (5 bases). Germline CDR1 and CDR2: SEHNR and FQNEAQ (reference sequence). The CDR3 covers 14 residues. The V end was cut by 8 bases, the J end by 4 bases, with 17 bases between. The CDR3 here is CASVPGTPGTEAFF. As DNA, the CDR3 is TGTGCCAGCGTACCTGGGACTCCTGGCACTGAAGCTTTCTTT.

Comment on this clone: One junction end disagrees with the germline gene, perhaps due to a read error. V gene TRBV11-2 combines with J gene TRBJ2-6, with 9 bases aligning to TRBD1. Germline loops: CDR1 SGHAT, CDR2 FQNNGV. The CDR3 consists of 19 residues. CDR3 sequence (DNA): TGTGCCAGCAACTTATTGAGGAGGACAGGGGACTCTGGGGCCAACGTCCTGACTTTC. Translating gives CASNLLRRTGDSGANVLTF. Combining the CDR3 with reference TRBV11-2 and TRBJ2-6 gives the whole variable domain EAGVAQSPRYKIIEKRQSVAFWCNPISGHATLYWYQQILGQGPKLLIQFQNNGVVDDSQLPKDRFSAERLKGVDSTLKIQPAKLEDSAVYLCASNLLRRTGDSGANVLTFGAGSRLTVL.

The genes are TRBV6-6 and TRBJ2-7; no clear D. The CDR3 is 12 residues long. Germline V gene lookup returns CDR1 MNHNY and CDR2 SVGAGI (reference sequence). The V end lost 0 bases, the J end lost 5 bases, and 5 bases lay between the germline ends. The CDR3 nucleotides are TGTGCCAGCAGTTACTCTCCCGACGAGCAGTACTTC. Translated, it gives CASSYSPDEQYF.

V usage is TRBV30 and J usage is TRBJ1-4; D might be TRBD1 (5 bases). CDR3 length: 15 amino acids. Trimming pared 2 bases from V and 8 bases from J, leaving 18 bases between. Germline V lookup: CDR1 GTSNPN, CDR2 SVGIG (reference sequence). The CDR3 DNA reads TGTGCCTGGAGTATCAAGGAGGGGAGGAGCGAAAAACTGTTTTTT. This sequence encodes CAWSIKEGRSEKLFF.

The V and J genes are TRBV5-1 and TRBJ2-3; a weak D match, TRBD2 (7 bases). The length of the CDR3 is 16 residues. V lost 4 bases to trimming and J lost 0 bases, with 15 bases between them. Germline loops: CDR1 SGHRS, CDR2 YFSETQ. CDR3 loop: CASSPLGGGSTDTQYF. The CDR3 nucleotides read TGCGCCAGCAGCCCGCTGGGGGGGGGCAGCACAGATACGCAGTATTTT.

The J gene is TRBJ2-5, the V gene TRBV5-4, with 8 nucleotides matching TRBD2. V lost 0 bases to trimming and J lost 2 bases; unmatched junction nucleotides: 0. The germline gives CDR1 SGHNT, CDR2 YYREEE (reference sequence). This CDR3 is 14 amino acids long. The CDR3 loop reads CASSLGGGQETQYF. The CDR3 bases are TGTGCCAGCAGCTTGGGCGGGGGGCAAGAGACCCAGTACTTC. Full variable domain (rest looked up from reference TRBV5-4 and TRBJ2-5): ETGVTQSPTHLIKTRGQQVTLRCSSQSGHNTVSWYQQALGQGPQFIFQYYREEENGRGNFPPRFSGLQFPNYSSELNVNALELDDSALYLCASSLGGGQETQYFGPGTRLLVL.

V and J are TRBV9 and TRBJ1-6; perhaps TRBD1 as D (5 bases). CDR1 and CDR2 (germline): SGDLS, YYNGEE. The CDR3 is 16 amino acids. V was clipped by 2 bases and J by 10 bases, with 19 bases between them. Here the CDR3 reads CASSVVPVGGISPLHF. CDR3 sequence (DNA): TGTGCCAGCAGCGTCGTCCCTGTGGGGGGGATCTCACCCCTCCACTTT.

This chain uses TRBV4-1 with TRBJ1-1; 8 positions agree with TRBD1. The V gene end was trimmed by 5 bases and the J gene end by 2 bases; junction bases not matched to a gene: 10. CDR1 and CDR2 (germline): MGHRA, YSYEKL. There are 16 residues in the CDR3. In nucleotides, the CDR3 is TGCGCCAGCAGCGTCTCGGACAGGGCGGTAAACACTGAAGCTTTCTTT. Translated, it gives CASSVSDRAVNTEAFF.